The rows below give T cell receptor beta chains drawn from one sample of a study of response to subunit inactivated influenza vaccine. MiXCR was run by TCRdb on the RT-PCR reads, yielding one entry per CDR3 protein. The top ten hold approximately 10% of the sample, which has about 180,000 distinct CDR3 sequences, 7.5% to 10% seen once. This sample comprised non-naive T cells sorted from PBMCs, obtained on the day of vaccination. The receptors originated from a man in his fifties who received an inactivated influenza vaccine. Both conserved end residues are part of each CDR3. A D gene is named only where the DNA matches it firmly. A row's size may be missing; if present it is once, few, many or a size class.

TRBD2	few	TRBJ2-1	TRBV6-2/TRBV6-3	CASSYPSGRANEQFF	TGTGCCAGCAGTTACCCTAGCGGGAGGGCCAATGAGCAGTTCTTC
.	.	TRBJ2-7	TRBV29-1	CSVEGGRSYEQYF	TGCAGCGTTGAGGGGGGGCGCAGCTACGAGCAGTACTTC
.	few	TRBJ2-3	TRBV5-5	CASSLRGGADYTDTQYF	TGTGCCAGCAGCTTGCGCGGCGGGGCGGATTATACAGATACGCAGTATTTT
TRBD2	.	TRBJ2-1	TRBV20-1	CSAKETSVDNEQFF	TGCAGTGCTAAAGAGACTAGCGTTGACAATGAGCAGTTCTTC
.	many	TRBJ2-2	TRBV3-1	CASSQPGLGTGELFF	TGTGCCAGCAGCCAACCGGGTCTCGGGACCGGGGAGCTGTTTTTT
TRBD1	few	TRBJ1-6	TRBV11-2	CASSPDRDSPLHF	TGTGCCAGCAGCCCGGACAGGGATTCACCCCTCCACTTT
TRBD1	few	TRBJ1-2	TRBV5-5	CASSWDRAGGYTF	TGTGCCAGCAGTTGGGACAGGGCAGGTGGCTACACCTTC
.	few	TRBJ1-5	TRBV15	CATSRNRATRNQPQHF	TGTGCCACCAGCAGAAACAGGGCTACGCGCAATCAGCCCCAGCATTTT
.	.	TRBJ1-3	TRBV9	CASSVDQGRNTIYF	TGTGCCAGCAGCGTAGACCAGGGAAGAAACACCATATATTTT
.	many	TRBJ2-3	TRBV5-1	CASTLISTDTQYF	TGCGCCAGCACCTTAATTAGCACAGATACGCAGTATTTT